This TCR beta chain was documented in a study of blood T cell repertoires in COVID-19. Sequenced by immunoSEQ multiplex PCR; TCRdb stores in-frame clones only, minus some. The data contain 200,000 to 250,000 clones, approximately 86% of them singletons. Germline V gene lookup returns CDR1 ENHRY and CDR2 SYGVKD. The V and J ends lost 0 bases and 2 bases respectively, with 13 bases between them. The CDR3 length is 17 residues. The chain carries TRBV10-3 and TRBJ2-2; maybe TRBD2 (7 bases). This TCR derives from an elderly woman with acute or convalescent COVID-19. Sequencing input: peripheral blood. CDR3 residues: CAISESGAGANTGELFF. In nucleotides, the CDR3 is TGTGCCATCAGTGAGTCGGGGGCGGGGGCCAACACCGGGGAGCTGTTTTTT.